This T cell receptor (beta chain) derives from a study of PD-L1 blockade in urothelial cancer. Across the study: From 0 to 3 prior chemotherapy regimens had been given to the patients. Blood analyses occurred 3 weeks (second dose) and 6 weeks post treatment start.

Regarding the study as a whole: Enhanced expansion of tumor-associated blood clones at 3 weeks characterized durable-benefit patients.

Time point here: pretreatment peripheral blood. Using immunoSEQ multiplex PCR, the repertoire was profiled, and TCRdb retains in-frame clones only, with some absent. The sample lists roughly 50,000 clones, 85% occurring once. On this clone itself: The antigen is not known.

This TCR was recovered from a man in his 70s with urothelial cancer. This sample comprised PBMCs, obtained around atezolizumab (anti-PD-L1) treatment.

In nucleotides, the CDR3 is TGTGCCATCAGTGAGTCCTTAGACAGGGGGCAGGGTGAAGCTTTCTTT. It yields the protein CAISESLDRGQGEAFF. The chain carries TRBV10-3 and TRBJ1-1, with TRBD1 matching over 10 bases. Germline trimming cut 0 bases from V and 7 bases from J; bases unmatched to any gene: 8. In germline, CDR1 is ENHRY, CDR2 SYGVKD. This CDR3 region has 16 residues.